This is a list of T cell receptor beta chains from one sample in a study of CDR3 diversity in severe acne. TCRdb used MiXCR to reprocess the PCR reads, holding one entry per CDR3 protein. The sample comprises about 93,000 distinct CDR3 sequences, about 52% of which are singletons, and 10% rests with the top ten. The sample was blood. The source is a male donor in good health, serving as a control. CDR3s include the opening cysteine and the closing phenylalanine or tryptophan. D genes are given only for firm matches. A row's size may be missing; if present it is once, few, many or a size class.

clone_size,v_call,d_call,j_call,cdr3_nt,cdr3_aa
-,TRBV15,-,TRBJ2-5,TGTGCCACCAGCAGAGGGGACCAACTTGGGGGGGAGACCCAGTACTTC,CATSRGDQLGGETQYF
many,TRBV10-3,-,TRBJ1-5,TGTGCCATCAGTGACCATTGGGGTCAGCCCCAGCATTTT,CAISDHWGQPQHF
many,TRBV15,-,TRBJ1-1,TGTGCCACCAGCCAAGGACCCGGCGTTGGAACTTTCTTT,CATSQGPGVGTFF
few,TRBV7-3,TRBD2,TRBJ2-5,TGTGCCAGCAGCCCGACTAGCGGGAGTTCTGGGGAGACCCAGTACTTC,CASSPTSGSSGETQYF
few,TRBV30,-,TRBJ2-2,TGTGCCTGGAGTCCGCCTCCAATCACCGGGGAGCTGTTTTTT,CAWSPPPITGELFF
many,TRBV24-1,-,TRBJ1-5,TGTGCCACCAGTGGTCGGCAGGACAATCAGCCCCAGCATTTT,CATSGRQDNQPQHF
few,TRBV15,-,TRBJ2-6,TGTGCCACCAAGACACCCGATGGGGCCAACGTCCTGACTTTC,CATKTPDGANVLTF
-,TRBV19,-,TRBJ1-3,TGTGCCAGTACCACGAACTCTGGAAACACCATATATTTT,CASTTNSGNTIYF
-,TRBV7-9,-,TRBJ2-7,TGTGCCAGCAGCCCAATGGCCTGGACAGCCTCCTACGAGCAGTACTTC,CASSPMAWTASYEQYF
-,TRBV10-3,TRBD2,TRBJ2-7,TGTGCCATCAGTGGGGGACTAGCGGAGTACGAGCAGTACTTC,CAISGGLAEYEQYF
-,TRBV7-9,TRBD2,TRBJ2-7,TGTGCCAGCAGCCCGGGGACTAGCGTATCCTACGAGCAGTACTTC,CASSPGTSVSYEQYF
-,TRBV11-3,-,TRBJ2-7,TGTGCCAGCAGCTTGGGTGGAAGGGTGGATGTGCAGTACTTC,CASSLGGRVDVQYF
many,TRBV15,-,TRBJ1-5,TGTGCCACCAGCAGGGTACCTCAGTCTCAGCCCCAGCATTTT,CATSRVPQSQPQHF
once,TRBV4-1,-,TRBJ1-5,TGCGCCAGCAGCCAAGGCGGGGGGAAAAGCCAGCCCCAGCATTTT,CASSQGGGKSQPQHF
few,TRBV5-4,TRBD2,TRBJ2-7,TGTGCCAGCAGCTTGGCCATGGTAGCGGGAGAACACGAGCAGTACTTC,CASSLAMVAGEHEQYF
-,TRBV24-1,TRBD1,TRBJ1-1,TGTGCCACCTCCCGGACAGGGGTTGTCGAGGGAGCTTTCTTT,CATSRTGVVEGAFF
medium-sized,TRBV25-1,-,TRBJ1-2,TGTGCCAGCAGTCTCCGGACGGGGGAAGGCTACACCTTC,CASSLRTGEGYTF
few,TRBV7-9,-,TRBJ1-1,TGTGCCAGCAGCTCGACAAATGCAGCGAACACTGAAGCTTTCTTT,CASSSTNAANTEAFF
-,TRBV7-9,TRBD2,TRBJ2-7,TGTGCCAGCAGCCGATTCGGGGGGGAGCAGTACTTC,CASSRFGGEQYF
medium-sized,TRBV25-1,-,TRBJ2-1,TGTGCCAGCAGTGAATCCGGGGGCTTTGGGGAGCAGTTCTTC,CASSESGGFGEQFF
-,TRBV6-5,-,TRBJ1-1,TGTGCCAGCAGTTACGGATTCTCAGACACTGAAGCTTTCTTT,CASSYGFSDTEAFF
few,TRBV12-3/TRBV12-4,-,TRBJ1-2,TGTGCCAGCAGTTTAAATGTTCCCCCCGCCACCTTC,CASSLNVPPATF
-,TRBV4-1,TRBD2,TRBJ2-7,TGTGCCAGCAGCATGGTGGGAGCGGGGCCCCCCTACGAGCAGTACTTC,CASSMVGAGPPYEQYF
-,TRBV7-9,TRBD1,TRBJ2-3,TGTGCCAGCAGCTGGGACAGGGGTACAGATACGCAGTATTTT,CASSWDRGTDTQYF
many,TRBV28,-,TRBJ1-1,TGTGCCAGCAGAATAAAATTAACCAACACTGAAGCTTTCTTT,CASRIKLTNTEAFF
-,TRBV20-1,-,TRBJ2-7,TGCAGTGCTCAGACGGGATACGAGCAGTACTTC,CSAQTGYEQYF
few,TRBV24-1,-,TRBJ1-5,TGTGCCACCAGTGATTCGACAGACTACTTCAATCAGCCCCAGCATTTT,CATSDSTDYFNQPQHF